This TCR beta chain was documented in a study of CD8 T cells in Susac syndrome (dated by TCRdb to the late 2010s). Some background on the complete study: The study used repertoire sequencing to test whether antigen drove CD8+ T cell activation and differentiation in Susac syndrome. The study compared CD8+ T cell repertoire clonality among over ten healthy donors, around 14 Susac syndrome patients and 15 multiple sclerosis patients.

As regards this clonotype: This clone's antigen is unknown. It has no much larger one-base neighbor in the sample; base qualities were not kept.

RNA was extracted with the RNeasy kit and roughly 0.5 to 1 ug was reverse transcribed using random hexamers. The immunoSEQ multiplex PCR assay, covering 54 Vbeta and 13 Jbeta segments, was used to amplify TCR beta CDR3 regions. PCR amplification bias was corrected using a synthetic template baseline for primer optimization and computational correction. The study's processing was this. Reads were annotated to V, D and J genes per IMGT and analyzed with immunoSEQ Analyzer, keeping only productive sequences. To calculate clonality, Shannon entropy was normalized by log2 of the number of productive unique sequences and then subtracted from one. For each patient and control, public and private clones were evaluated among the 100 most prevalent clones. A clone was defined as Susac-specific if it was absent from the healthy and MS cohorts, from approximately 980 published viral clones and from other ImmuneACCESS disease sequences. Using fastp trimming at Q25 and MiXCR clonotype assembly, TCRdb reanalyzed the public sequencing data and kept in-frame beta chains. Rows matching on CDR3 protein sequence are summarized as one entry with the most common DNA and genes. The V and J calls, along with clone size, are taken from TCRdb and not from the paper's own processing. The table for this sample lists some 260,000 distinct CDR3 sequences; 70% to 90% of them were counted only once. 0.095% to 0.14% of the sample is held by the ten biggest clonotypes.

The paper as a whole reports these results and caveats: The TCR sequencing and HLA analysis was acknowledged to have included a relatively small number of individuals.

High-throughput TCR beta sequencing profiled peripheral blood CD8+ and CD4+ T cells from healthy donors, Susac syndrome patients and multiple sclerosis patients. The multiple sclerosis controls were treatment-naive patients who had stable or active relapsing-remitting disease and met the revised McDonald criteria. Bulk CD8+ and CD4+ T cells were purified by magnetic negative isolation, while CD8+ TEMRA cells were enriched using FACS. Blood was collected in EDTA tubes and processed within 24 hours, with PBMCs isolated through density gradient centrifugation. PBMCs intended for TCR sequencing were cryopreserved in liquid nitrogen and thawed later in a water bath at 37 degrees C. The sorted or isolated CD4+, CD8+ and CD8+ TEMRA cells had a purity of 90% or higher. This receptor was obtained from a human donor with multiple sclerosis. The sample comprised CD8+ T cells from PBMCs.

The CDR3 region: CASRDRTTGELFF. In nucleotides, the sequence is TGTGCCAGCCGGGACAGGACAACCGGGGAGCTGTTTTTT. The rearranged segments are TRBV9 and TRBJ2-2; 8 bases in the junction line up with TRBD1. The germline V end is reduced by 7 bases and the J end by 5 bases; junction bases left unmatched: 4. The CDR3 goes from the cysteine to the phenylalanine over 13 residues. Left in the record is the CDR3 DNA by itself, 39 bases read in frame from the first base. CDR1 and CDR2 (SGDLS, YYNGEE) derive from the germline V gene.